Listed below are T cell receptor beta chains from one sample, sequenced in a study of T cells in localized non-small cell lung cancer. Using immunoSEQ multiplex PCR, the repertoire was profiled, and TCRdb retains in-frame clones only, with some absent. This sample carries tens of thousands of clones, more than 75% of them seen once, and the ten largest clones take roughly 9.8%. Source: peripheral blood, taken before any cancer treatment. The receptor source for this set is a female donor at least 60 years old with stage I lung adenocarcinoma. Both conserved end residues are part of each CDR3. A D gene is named only where the DNA matches it firmly. Clone size is shown for a subset of rows, as once, few, many or a class of expanded clone.

>TRBJ1-1|TRBV7-2|few|TRBD1
CASSLKQGAEAFF
TGTGCCAGCAGCCTAAAACAGGGGGCTGAAGCTTTCTTT
>TRBJ2-7|TRBV7-2|-|-
CASSAGPLATYEQYF
TGTGCCAGCAGCGCAGGGCCCTTGGCAACCTACGAGCAGTACTTC
>TRBJ1-2|TRBV7-8|-|-
CASSLALSQNYGYTF
TGTGCCAGCAGCTTAGCGCTCAGCCAAAACTATGGCTACACCTTC
>TRBJ2-3|TRBV6-1|-|-
CASSERSGGTDTQYF
TGTGCCAGCAGTGAACGGTCAGGGGGCACAGATACGCAGTATTTT
>TRBJ1-1|TRBV30|few|-
CAWSATYYTEAFF
TGTGCCTGGAGTGCCACCTATTACACTGAAGCTTTCTTT
>TRBJ2-7|TRBV6-1|-|TRBD2
CASSEATSGVYEQYF
TGTGCCAGCAGTGAAGCAACTAGCGGGGTGTACGAGCAGTACTTC
>TRBJ2-7|TRBV7-2|-|-
CASSNPGGYEQYF
TGTGCCAGCAGCAACCCCGGGGGCTACGAGCAGTACTTC
>TRBJ1-1|TRBV6-6|-|TRBD1
CASSLSPGQAAFF
TGTGCCAGCAGTTTATCTCCCGGACAGGCAGCTTTCTTT
>TRBJ2-2|TRBV4-2|-|-
CASSLTHGGNTGELFF
TGTGCCAGCAGCCTAACTCATGGAGGAAACACCGGGGAGCTGTTTTTT
>TRBJ2-5|TRBV9|-|-
CASSVATSLGETQYF
TGTGCCAGCAGCGTAGCTACTTCACTTGGAGAGACCCAGTACTTC
>TRBJ1-2|TRBV9|-|-
CASSPSWLPYGYTF
TGTGCCAGCAGCCCTAGCTGGTTACCCTATGGCTACACCTTC
>TRBJ2-1|TRBV7-3|-|-
CASSLTFSMTGNEQFF
TGTGCCAGCAGCTTAACGTTCAGTATGACCGGCAATGAGCAGTTCTTC
>TRBJ2-2|TRBV13|-|-
CASSPLTGHRELFF
TGTGCCAGCAGCCCCCTCACAGGGCACCGGGAGCTGTTTTTT
>TRBJ2-1|TRBV28|-|TRBD1
CASSPGTVVRHEQFF
TGTGCCAGCAGTCCCGGGACAGTGGTTAGGCATGAGCAGTTCTTC
>TRBJ2-1|TRBV9|once|-
CASTRSRSYNEQFF
TGTGCCAGCACCCGGAGCAGGTCCTACAATGAGCAGTTCTTC
>TRBJ2-7|TRBV7-8|-|-
CASTPSGPYEQYF
TGTGCCAGCACCCCCAGCGGACCCTACGAGCAGTACTTC
>TRBJ2-6|TRBV9|-|-
CASSVTGGANVLTF
TGTGCCAGCAGCGTCACTGGTGGGGCCAACGTCCTGACTTTC
>TRBJ2-1|TRBV27|-|TRBD2
CASSLRTSGRAGNEQFF
TGTGCCAGCAGTCTCCGGACTAGCGGGAGGGCCGGCAATGAGCAGTTCTTC
>TRBJ2-3|TRBV6-5|few|TRBD2
CASSASGGSTDTQYF
TGTGCCAGCAGTGCTAGCGGGGGGAGCACAGATACGCAGTATTTT
>TRBJ1-5|TRBV29-1|-|-
CSVGSANQPQHF
TGCAGCGTTGGCAGCGCCAATCAGCCCCAGCATTTT
>TRBJ1-1|TRBV6-1|few|-
CASSEAVGTRAAEAFF
TGTGCCAGCAGTGAGGCCGTCGGGACTAGGGCAGCTGAAGCTTTCTTT
>TRBJ2-3|TRBV6-1|-|TRBD2
CASSPLAGGPDTQYF
TGTGCCAGCAGCCCACTAGCGGGAGGGCCAGATACGCAGTATTTT
>TRBJ1-2|TRBV19|-|-
CASSIEVGGYTF
TGTGCCAGTAGTATCGAGGTAGGCGGCTACACCTTC
>TRBJ1-2|TRBV6-5|-|TRBD1
CASSGRGRLGGYTF
TGTGCCAGCAGCGGAAGGGGGCGCCTCGGTGGCTACACCTTC